Listed below are T cell receptor beta chains from one sample, sequenced in a study of cytomegalovirus exposure and HLA in healthy donors. Data came from immunoSEQ multiplex PCR; TCRdb stores just in-frame clones and leaves some out. The data contain 130,000 to 150,000 clones, around 78% of them singletons. Material for sequencing was PBMCs. These receptors originate from a young woman in good health and CMV-seronegative. The CDR3 runs from the conserved cysteine through the conserved F or W. A D gene is named only where the DNA matches it firmly. A row's size may be missing; if present it is once, few, many or a size class.

NA	few	14	TRBV7-6	TRBJ1-2	TGTGCCAGCAGCGTAGGGGCGGACCAGGGTGGCTACACCTTC	CASSVGADQGGYTF
NA	NA	13	TRBV27	TRBJ1-5	TGTGCCAGCAGTTTACACAGTAATCAGCCCCAGCATTTT	CASSLHSNQPQHF
NA	NA	13	TRBV29-1	TRBJ1-2	TGCAGCGTTGAATCGAGGAACTTCTATGGCTACACCTTC	CSVESRNFYGYTF
TRBD1	NA	14	TRBV9	TRBJ1-2	TGTGCCAGCAGCGTAGTAGGGACAGGGAATGGCTACACCTTC	CASSVVGTGNGYTF
NA	NA	15	TRBV6-1	TRBJ2-5	TGTGCCAGCACCCTAGCCGCCATCTACCAAGAGACCCAGTACTTC	CASTLAAIYQETQYF
TRBD1	NA	15	TRBV6-6	TRBJ1-4	TGTGCCAGCAGTTACACCGGGACAGGAGGGGAAAAACTGTTTTTT	CASSYTGTGGEKLFF
NA	NA	15	TRBV2	TRBJ2-5	TGTGCCAGCAGTGAGTACGTAGCGGACCAAGAGACCCAGTACTTC	CASSEYVADQETQYF
NA	NA	15	TRBV5-6	TRBJ1-2	TGTGCCAGCAGCTTGGATCCGTTGCAGGGTTTGGGCTACACCTTC	CASSLDPLQGLGYTF
NA	NA	13	TRBV7-9	TRBJ2-7	TGTGCCAGCAGCTTCTCGGGGACCTACGAGCAGTACTTC	CASSFSGTYEQYF
TRBD1	NA	13	TRBV28	TRBJ2-1	TGTGCCAGCAGGGGGACAGCCTACAATGAGCAGTTCTTC	CASRGTAYNEQFF
TRBD1	NA	15	TRBV2	TRBJ1-4	TGTGCCACTGAGCAGTCGTGGACAGGGGGGGAAAAACTGTTTTTT	CATEQSWTGGEKLFF
TRBD2	NA	14	TRBV14	TRBJ2-7	TGTGCCAGCAGCCGGGGACTAGCGGTATACGAGCAGTACTTC	CASSRGLAVYEQYF
TRBD1	NA	14	TRBV5-1	TRBJ2-1	TGCGCCAGCAGCTTACAGGGGGATGACAATGAGCAGTTCTTC	CASSLQGDDNEQFF
NA	NA	13	TRBV7-3	TRBJ1-6	TGTGCCAGCAGCTCGTTCGGGAATTCACCCCTCCACTTT	CASSSFGNSPLHF
NA	NA	14	TRBV25-1	TRBJ1-1	TGTGCCAGCAGTGGGCCCTACCGGGATGCTGAAGCTTTCTTT	CASSGPYRDAEAFF
NA	NA	13	TRBV7-8	TRBJ1-6	TGTGCCAGCAGCAGGGGGAAGGATTCACCCCTCCACTTT	CASSRGKDSPLHF
NA	NA	12	TRBV11-3	TRBJ2-3	TGTGCCAGCAGCTTTCCATCAGATACGCAGTATTTT	CASSFPSDTQYF
TRBD1	NA	15	TRBV4-1	TRBJ2-3	TGCGCCAGCAGCCCAAGGGGACAGGGAAGAGATACGCAGTATTTT	CASSPRGQGRDTQYF